What follows describes a single T cell receptor (beta chain). Its antigen is not identified. UMIs were added to TCR cDNA along with a universal primer site when it was made by 5'RACE template switching. One entry per CDR3 protein, called by TCRdb with MiXCR from the 5' RACE reads. The sample lists about 170,000 distinct CDR3 sequences, roughly 9.6% occurring once. This CDR3 is 16 amino acids long. The V gene lost 3 bases and the J gene lost 4 bases, with 15 bases spanning the gap. The germline V gene has CDR1 MGHRA and CDR2 YSYEKL. The sample comes from a study of T cells after yellow fever vaccination. Study-wide points: FACS-sorted repertoires could harbor abundant contaminating bulk-population clonotypes. The secondary response was weaker, and its peak arrived faster, on day 5 versus 15. Post-booster reappearance was seen for most primary-vaccination clones (roughly 97% CD4, about 90% CD8).

The source material was CD8+ T cells sorted from PBMCs, sampled 15 days after the yellow fever booster vaccination. The chain combines TRBV4-1 with TRBJ2-2, with no clear D. The source is a man aged 18 to 29 who received the YFV17D yellow fever vaccine. CDR3 region: CASSHTSTPATGELFF. The CDR3 nucleotides read TGCGCCAGCAGCCACACCTCGACACCAGCCACCGGGGAGCTGTTTTTT.